These 17 T cell receptor beta chains share one sample of origin, sequenced in a study of PD-1 blockade in mismatch repair-deficient tumors. Method: immunoSEQ multiplex PCR; TCRdb's copy keeps in-frame clones and lacks some. The sample shows 38,000 or so clones, roughly 85% of them seen only once. The sample in question was peripheral blood, obtained 76 weeks after starting pembrolizumab. The receptors here all came from an adult with mismatch repair-deficient cancer.

The rearrangement links TRBV7-6 to TRBJ2-3, with 12 bases fitting TRBD2. CDR3 size: 16 residues. J gave up 0 bases and V 4 bases, and 2 bases lay outside the gene matches. Germline CDR1 reads SGHVS; CDR2 reads FNYEAQ. CDR3 sequence: CASSSGLAGSTDTQYF. The CDR3 DNA reads as TGTGCCAGCAGCTCGGGACTAGCGGGTAGCACAGATACGCAGTATTTT.

This CDR3 is CSVETSGAYNEQFF. The DNA of the CDR3 is TGCAGCGTTGAGACTAGCGGAGCCTACAATGAGCAGTTCTTC. V gene TRBV29-1 combines with J gene TRBJ2-1; 9 bases agree with TRBD2. Trimming removed 3 bases from V and 2 bases from J; junction bases left unmatched: 2. Germline loops: CDR1 SQVTM, CDR2 ANQGSEA. The CDR3 is 14 residues long.

V and J are TRBV6-5 and TRBJ1-1, with 10 bases matching TRBD1. Trimming cost V 8 bases and J 5 bases; bases outside gene matches: 5. The length of the CDR3 is 13 residues. From germline, CDR1 is MNHEY and CDR2 SVGAGI. DNA of the CDR3: TGTGCCAGCGGACAGGGGGTACAAACTGAAGCTTTCTTT. Its protein product is CASGQGVQTEAFF.

The chain is built from TRBV19 and TRBJ2-1, with a possible D match to TRBD2 (5 bases). The V end was cut by 10 bases, the J end by 0 bases, with 13 bases between. Germline V lookup: CDR1 LNHDA, CDR2 SQIVND (reference sequence). This CDR3 contains 14 residues. As DNA, the CDR3 is TGTGCCACCAGCTTTCGGGACTCCTACAATGAGCAGTTCTTC. This encodes CATSFRDSYNEQFF.

J is TRBJ2-3 and V is TRBV10-3; 12 bases align to TRBD2. J was trimmed by 5 bases and V by 10 bases; bases with no gene match: 7. This CDR3 spans 14 amino acids. CDR1 is ENHRY, CDR2 SYGVKD, per germline. CDR3 in amino acids: CATRGGLAGDTQYF. As DNA, the CDR3 is TGTGCCACCAGAGGGGGACTAGCGGGAGATACGCAGTATTTT.

J is TRBJ2-7 and V is TRBV6-4; D is ambiguous. CDR3 length: 14 amino acids. Germline lookup yields CDR1 MRHNA and CDR2 SNTAGT. The germline V and J ends were trimmed by 9 bases and 0 bases, with 15 bases remaining between them. CDR3 amino acids: CARNRTNSSYEQYF. As DNA, the CDR3 is TGTGCCAGAAATCGTACAAATAGCTCCTACGAGCAGTACTTC.

The chain joins TRBV29-1 to TRBJ2-7; 12 bases align to TRBD2. With V trimmed by 7 bases and J by 2 bases, 6 bases remained unmatched. Germline CDR1 is SQVTM and CDR2 is ANQGSEA. The CDR3 runs to 14 residues. CDR3: CSARTSGTTYEQYF. CDR3 bases: TGCAGCGCCCGGACTAGCGGGACAACCTACGAGCAGTACTTC.

The rearrangement uses TRBV2 and TRBJ2-3; D is perhaps TRBD1 (6 bases). CDR3 length: 16 amino acids. The V end lost 6 bases, the J end lost 2 bases, and 18 bases lay between the germline ends. From germline, CDR1 is SNHLY and CDR2 FYNNEI. The CDR3 DNA is TGTGCCAGCAGCCCCACAGGGCGGCTAATCACAGATACGCAGTATTTT. Amino acid sequence: CASSPTGRLITDTQYF. Combining the CDR3 with reference TRBV2 and TRBJ2-3 gives the whole variable domain EPEVTQTPSHQVTQMGQEVILRCVPISNHLYFYWYRQILGQKVEFLVSFYNNEISEKSEIFDDQFSVERPDGSNFTLKIRSTKLEDSAMYFCASSPTGRLITDTQYFGPGTRLTVL.

This chain joins TRBV27 and TRBJ1-3, with TRBD1 as a possible D gene (5 bases). The CDR3 consists of 14 residues. Looked up from germline, CDR1 is MNHEY and CDR2 is SMNVEV (reference sequence). Trimming pared 2 bases from V and 2 bases from J, leaving 7 bases between. CDR3 sequence: CASSLVGAGNTIYF. CDR3 DNA: TGTGCCAGCAGTTTAGTAGGGGCTGGAAACACCATATATTTT.

This clone has only a few counts. The rearrangement uses TRBV4-2 and TRBJ2-7; 12 bases fit TRBD2. This CDR3 is built from 15 residues. CDR1 is LGHNA, CDR2 YNFKEQ, per germline. The ends lost 3 bases at V and 2 bases at J; junction bases unmatched: 2. DNA of the CDR3: TGTGCCAGCAGCCAGGGACTAGCGGGCACCTACGAGCAGTACTTC. As protein: CASSQGLAGTYEQYF.

V gene TRBV25-1 combines with J gene TRBJ2-6; D call uncertain. Germline V gene sequence: CDR1 MGHDK, CDR2 SYGVNS. V was trimmed by 1 base and J by 0 bases, leaving 7 bases between them. The length of the CDR3 is 16 residues. CDR3 in DNA: TGTGCCAGCAGTGAATTTCGGGCCTCTGGGGCCAACGTCCTGACTTTC. Translating it yields CASSEFRASGANVLTF.

The V gene is TRBV6-1, the J gene TRBJ2-3; TRBD2 agrees at 12 bases. The CDR3 runs to 15 residues. V lost 8 bases and J lost 3; bases outside the gene matches: 6. The germline V gene encodes CDR1 MNHNS and CDR2 SASEGT. The chain's CDR3 is CASSRGLAGTDTQYF. In DNA, the CDR3 is TGTGCCAGCTCCCGAGGACTAGCGGGAACAGATACGCAGTATTTT.

The chain combines TRBV19 with TRBJ1-4, with 9 bases that match TRBD1. The trim removed 6 bases at V and 7 bases at J, leaving 12 bases unmatched. From germline, CDR1 is LNHDA and CDR2 SQIVND (reference sequence). This CDR3 contains 16 residues. As DNA, the CDR3 is TGTGCCAGTAGCAGCGACCGGGACAGGGAAGGTGAAAAACTGTTTTTT. Translation gives CASSSDRDREGEKLFF.

The chain has TRBV19 and TRBJ1-1, with 7 nucleotides matching TRBD1. CDR3 length: 14 amino acids. CDR1 is LNHDA and CDR2 is SQIVND in the germline V gene (reference sequence). The ends lost 6 bases at V and 4 bases at J; junction bases unmatched: 8. The CDR3, as DNA: TGTGCCAGTAGCCCCCAGCCAGGGGGCACTGAAGCTTTCTTT. Residues: CASSPQPGGTEAFF. The whole variable domain, remainder taken from reference TRBV19 and TRBJ1-1, is DGGITQSPKYLFRKEGQNVTLSCEQNLNHDAMYWYRQDPGQGLRLIYYSQIVNDFQKGDIAEGYSVSREKKESFPLTVTSAQKNPTAFYLCASSPQPGGTEAFFGQGTRLTVV.

The chain recombines TRBV6-6 with TRBJ2-2, with 7 bases aligning to TRBD1. Germline V lookup: CDR1 MNHNY, CDR2 SVGAGI (reference sequence). V dropped 7 bases and J dropped 6; count of bases not matched to a gene: 2. This CDR3 is 12 amino acids long. This CDR3 reads CASTQGAGELFF. In DNA, the CDR3 is TGTGCCAGCACTCAGGGGGCCGGGGAGCTGTTTTTT.

V is TRBV6-5 and J is TRBJ1-2; D is possibly TRBD1 (6 bases). Germline V gene data show CDR1 as MNHEY and CDR2 as SVGAGI. This CDR3 has 12 amino acids. V was shortened by 6 bases and J by 7 bases, with 12 bases between the two germline ends. The CDR3 loop is CASSQDRRGYTF. CDR3 nucleotides: TGTGCCAGCAGCCAAGACAGGCGTGGCTACACCTTC.

J is TRBJ1-1 and V is TRBV19; maybe TRBD1 (5 bases). Germline CDR1 and CDR2: LNHDA and SQIVND (reference sequence). V shed 3 bases and J shed 0 bases, with 20 bases lying between them. The CDR3 length is 18 residues. CDR3 in amino acids: CASSIEGAGGGLNTEAFF. For the CDR3, the DNA is TGTGCCAGTAGTATTGAAGGGGCAGGAGGAGGTCTGAACACTGAAGCTTTCTTT.